The 9 T cell receptor beta chains presented below share a single source sample, sequenced in a study of blood T cell repertoires in COVID-19. The method was immunoSEQ multiplex PCR; TCRdb's version includes in-frame clones alone and lacks a portion of them. The table shows more than 75,000 clones, with about nine tenths occurring only once. Sequencing input: peripheral blood. These receptors came from a man aged 50 to 60 with acute or convalescent COVID-19.

V is TRBV29-1 and J is TRBJ1-3; D not resolved. Germline loops: CDR1 SQVTM, CDR2 ANQGSEA. Trimming stripped 0 bases from V and 7 bases from J, with 4 bases between. There are 11 residues in the CDR3. CDR3 sequence reads: CSVEDVNTIYF. In nucleotides, the CDR3 is TGCAGCGTTGAAGACGTTAACACCATATATTTT.

This rearrangement joins TRBV29-1 to TRBJ1-2; 9 nucleotides align to TRBD1. Trimming took 2 bases from V and 8 from J; bases not matched to a gene: 6. The germline V gene has CDR1 SQVTM and CDR2 ANQGSEA. CDR3 length: 13 amino acids. CDR3 amino acids: CSVEYYRGQGYTF. Here the CDR3 DNA reads TGCAGCGTTGAATATTACAGGGGGCAGGGCTACACCTTC.

V and J are TRBV2 and TRBJ2-1; 8 nucleotides align to TRBD2. The J segment lost 4 bases and the V segment lost 8 bases, leaving 10 bases of the junction unmatched. Germline CDR1 is SNHLY and CDR2 is FYNNEI. CDR3 size: 15 residues. CDR3 sequence: CASSSSGGRYNEQFF. The CDR3 DNA reads TGTGCCAGCTCCTCTTCGGGAGGGAGATACAATGAGCAGTTCTTC.

Only one count was recorded for this clone. The rearrangement joins TRBV9 to TRBJ1-6; D is ambiguous. The germline gives CDR1 SGDLS, CDR2 YYNGEE. The CDR3 sequence is 18 residues long. V was trimmed by 4 bases and J by 0 bases, leaving 17 bases between them. CDR3 residues: CASSPDIQKSSYNSPLHF. The CDR3 nucleotides are TGTGCCAGCAGCCCCGACATACAGAAATCCTCCTATAATTCACCCCTCCACTTT.

This sequence joins TRBV10-3 and TRBJ2-2, with 9 positions matching TRBD1. The CDR3 runs to 18 residues. J was trimmed by 0 bases and V by 10 bases; bases with no gene match: 15. Germline values: CDR1 ENHRY, CDR2 SYGVKD. DNA of the CDR3: TGTGCCAACGTCACTTGGACAGGGGTGGGCCCGAACACCGGGGAGCTGTTTTTT. This encodes CANVTWTGVGPNTGELFF.

The genes are TRBV11-2 and TRBJ2-1; D not certain. V was cut by 6 bases and J by 3 bases, with 6 bases left in between. Germline V gene data show CDR1 as SGHAT and CDR2 as FQNNGV. CDR3 size: 12 residues. The CDR3 DNA is TGTGCCAGCAGACATGGCTACAATGAGCAGTTCTTC. Its translation: CASRHGYNEQFF.

The rearrangement uses TRBV6-6 and TRBJ1-1, with D unclear. The CDR3 runs 14 residues. Germline loops: CDR1 MNHNY, CDR2 SVGAGI (reference sequence). V was trimmed by 5 bases and J by 3 bases, leaving 13 bases between them. The CDR3 loop is CASSTLLPDTEAFF. The CDR3 bases are TGTGCCAGCAGTACCCTTCTACCTGACACTGAAGCTTTCTTT.

The rearrangement links TRBV5-1 to TRBJ2-7; maybe TRBD1 (8 bases). Germline V gene data show CDR1 as SGHRS and CDR2 as YFSETQ. The V end was cut by 3 bases, the J end by 2 bases, with 15 bases between. The CDR3 has 15 residues. The CDR3 loop reads CASSSGGQVTYEQYF. In DNA, the CDR3 is TGCGCCAGCAGCTCGGGGGGACAGGTTACCTACGAGCAGTACTTC. Complete variable domain (other parts from reference TRBV5-1 and TRBJ2-7): KAGVTQTPRYLIKTRGQQVTLSCSPISGHRSVSWYQQTPGQGLQFLFEYFSETQRNKGNFPGRFSGRQFSNSRSEMNVSTLELGDSALYLCASSSGGQVTYEQYFGPGTRLTVT.

The chain links TRBV6-5 to TRBJ2-6; no clear D. This CDR3 spans 11 amino acids. Germline V gene data show CDR1 as MNHEY and CDR2 as SVGAGI. Between the trimmed V and J ends, which lost 7 bases and 6 bases, there was a span of 4 bases. CDR3 DNA sequence: TGTGCCAGCACCGTGGCCAACGTCCTGACTTTC. Translation: CASTVANVLTF.